These 3 T cell receptor beta chains came from one sample sequenced in a study of blood T cells in healthy people across ages. Together with a sample-barcoded 5' primer, a J-beta primer mix was included in a second PCR lasting roughly 6 to 12 cycles. TCRdb itself ran the 5' RACE reads through MiXCR, one entry per CDR3 protein. The sample lists 850,000 to 1,000,000 distinct CDR3 sequences; about 51% were seen once. Sequences were obtained from blood. The receptors were gathered from an older woman in good health.

This chain connects TRBV2 to TRBJ2-3, with TRBD2 identical over 12 bases. V was pared by 8 bases and J by 4 bases, with 7 bases of the junction left unmatched. Germline loops: CDR1 SNHLY, CDR2 FYNNEI. CDR3 size: 15 residues. The CDR3 bases are TGTGCCAGCGGGCGACTAGCGGGAGACTCAGATACGCAGTATTTT. This gives the protein CASGRLAGDSDTQYF.

V usage is TRBV20-1 and J usage is TRBJ2-1, with 7 bases matching TRBD2. Germline V CDR1 and CDR2: DFQATT, SNEGSKA (reference sequence). V dropped 3 bases and J dropped 0; count of bases not matched to a gene: 2. This CDR3 region has 14 residues. This chain's CDR3 is CSARTSTSYNEQFF. The CDR3 nucleotides are TGCAGTGCTAGGACTAGCACCTCCTACAATGAGCAGTTCTTC.

The sample holds a few counts of this clonotype. V usage is TRBV29-1 and J usage is TRBJ2-1; 8 positions agree with TRBD2. The germline V gene encodes CDR1 SQVTM and CDR2 ANQGSEA. With V trimmed by 0 bases and J by 12 bases, 7 bases remained unmatched. The CDR3 contains 13 residues. The DNA of the CDR3 is TGCAGCGTTGAAGATCGGACTAGCAGTGGGCAGTTCTTC. Translation: CSVEDRTSSGQFF.